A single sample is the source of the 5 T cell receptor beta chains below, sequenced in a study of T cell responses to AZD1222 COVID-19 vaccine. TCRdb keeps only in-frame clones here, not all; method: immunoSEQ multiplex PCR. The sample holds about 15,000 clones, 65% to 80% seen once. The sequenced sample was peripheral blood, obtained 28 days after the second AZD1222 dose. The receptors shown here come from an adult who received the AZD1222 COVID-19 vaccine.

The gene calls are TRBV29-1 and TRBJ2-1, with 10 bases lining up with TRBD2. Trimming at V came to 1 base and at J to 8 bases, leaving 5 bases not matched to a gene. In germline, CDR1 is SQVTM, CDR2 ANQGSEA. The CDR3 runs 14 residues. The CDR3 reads CSVEGLAGADEQFF. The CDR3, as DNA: TGCAGCGTTGAAGGACTAGCGGGTGCGGATGAGCAGTTCTTC.

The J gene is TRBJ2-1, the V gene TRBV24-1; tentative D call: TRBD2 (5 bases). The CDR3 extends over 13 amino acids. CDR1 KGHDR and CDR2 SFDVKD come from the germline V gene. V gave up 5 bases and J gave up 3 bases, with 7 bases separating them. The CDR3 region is CATSVRGYNEQFF. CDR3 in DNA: TGTGCCACCAGTGTACGGGGCTACAATGAGCAGTTCTTC.

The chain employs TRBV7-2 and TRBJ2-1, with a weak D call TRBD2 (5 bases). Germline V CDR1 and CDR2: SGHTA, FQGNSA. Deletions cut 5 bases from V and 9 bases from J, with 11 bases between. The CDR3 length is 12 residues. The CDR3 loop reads CASSRGPLEQFF. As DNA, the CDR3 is TGTGCCAGCAGCCGCGGGCCCCTTGAGCAGTTCTTC. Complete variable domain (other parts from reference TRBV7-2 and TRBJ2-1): GAGVSQSPSNKVTEKGKDVELRCDPISGHTALYWYRQSLGQGLEFLIYFQGNSAPDKSGLPSDRFSAERTGGSVSTLTIQRTQQEDSAVYLCASSRGPLEQFFGPGTRLTVL.

The CDR3 nucleotides read TGCGCCAGCAGCCAAGAACAACATGACTATGGCTACACCTTC. This gives the protein CASSQEQHDYGYTF. The V call is TRBV4-1, the J call TRBJ1-2; no clear D. CDR1 and CDR2 from the germline V gene are MGHRA and YSYEKL. The CDR3 runs 14 residues. V was clipped by 0 bases and J by 3 bases, with 8 bases between them.

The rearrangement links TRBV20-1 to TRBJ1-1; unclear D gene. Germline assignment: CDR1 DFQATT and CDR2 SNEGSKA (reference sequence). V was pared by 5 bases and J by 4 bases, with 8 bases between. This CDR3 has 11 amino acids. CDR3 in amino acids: CSAPWGTEAFF. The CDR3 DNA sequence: TGCAGTGCTCCCTGGGGCACTGAAGCTTTCTTT.